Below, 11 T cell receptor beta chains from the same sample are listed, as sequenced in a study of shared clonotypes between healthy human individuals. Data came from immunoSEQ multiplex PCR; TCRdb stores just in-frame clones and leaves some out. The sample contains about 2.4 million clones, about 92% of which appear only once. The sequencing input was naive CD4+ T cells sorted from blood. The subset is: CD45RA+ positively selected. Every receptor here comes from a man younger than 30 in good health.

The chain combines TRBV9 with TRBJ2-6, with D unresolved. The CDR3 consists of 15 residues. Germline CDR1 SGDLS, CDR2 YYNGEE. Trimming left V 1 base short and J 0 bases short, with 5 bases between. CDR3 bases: TGTGCCAGCAGCGTACAAAGCTCTGGGGCCAACGTCCTGACTTTC. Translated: CASSVQSSGANVLTF.

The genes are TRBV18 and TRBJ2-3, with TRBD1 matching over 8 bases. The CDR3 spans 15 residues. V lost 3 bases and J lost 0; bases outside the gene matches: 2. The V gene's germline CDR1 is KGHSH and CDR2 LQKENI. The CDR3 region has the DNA TGTGCCAGCTCACCGGGACAGGTTAGCACAGATACGCAGTATTTT. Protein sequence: CASSPGQVSTDTQYF.

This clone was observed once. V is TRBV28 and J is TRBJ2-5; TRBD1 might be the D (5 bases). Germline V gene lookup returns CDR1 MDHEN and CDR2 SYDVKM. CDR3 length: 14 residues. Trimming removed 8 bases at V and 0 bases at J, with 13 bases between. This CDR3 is CASGRQPNQETQYF. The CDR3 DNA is TGTGCCAGCGGCAGACAGCCTAACCAAGAGACCCAGTACTTC.

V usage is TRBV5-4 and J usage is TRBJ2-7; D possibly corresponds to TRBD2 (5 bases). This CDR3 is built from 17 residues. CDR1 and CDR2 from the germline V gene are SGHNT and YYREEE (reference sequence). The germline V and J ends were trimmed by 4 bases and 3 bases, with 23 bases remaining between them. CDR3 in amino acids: CASSLGGLSATFYEQYF. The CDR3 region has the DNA TGTGCCAGCAGCCTTGGAGGATTAAGTGCCACCTTCTACGAGCAGTACTTC.

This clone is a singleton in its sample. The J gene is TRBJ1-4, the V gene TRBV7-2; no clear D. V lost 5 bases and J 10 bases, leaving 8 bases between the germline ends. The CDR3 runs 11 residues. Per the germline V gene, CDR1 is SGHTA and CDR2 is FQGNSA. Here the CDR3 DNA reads TGTGCCAGCAGCCGTTCTGGAAAACTGTTTTTT. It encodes CASSRSGKLFF.

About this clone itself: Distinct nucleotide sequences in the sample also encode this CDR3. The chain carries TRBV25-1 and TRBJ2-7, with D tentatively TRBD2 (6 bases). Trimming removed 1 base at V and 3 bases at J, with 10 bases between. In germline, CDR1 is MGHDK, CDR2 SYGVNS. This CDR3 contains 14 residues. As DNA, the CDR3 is TGTGCCAGCAGTGAATCTGGGGGGTACTACGAGCAGTACTTC. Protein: CASSESGGYYEQYF.

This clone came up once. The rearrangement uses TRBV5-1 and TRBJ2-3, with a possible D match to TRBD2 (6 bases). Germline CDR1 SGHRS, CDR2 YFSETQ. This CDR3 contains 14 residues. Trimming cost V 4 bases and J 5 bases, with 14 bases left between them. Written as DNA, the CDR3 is TGCGCCAGCAGCGGAGCTAGCGCGATAGATACGCAGTATTTT. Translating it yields CASSGASAIDTQYF. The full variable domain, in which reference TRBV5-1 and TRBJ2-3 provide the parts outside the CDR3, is KAGVTQTPRYLIKTRGQQVTLSCSPISGHRSVSWYQQTPGQGLQFLFEYFSETQRNKGNFPGRFSGRQFSNSRSEMNVSTLELGDSALYLCASSGASAIDTQYFGPGTRLTVL.

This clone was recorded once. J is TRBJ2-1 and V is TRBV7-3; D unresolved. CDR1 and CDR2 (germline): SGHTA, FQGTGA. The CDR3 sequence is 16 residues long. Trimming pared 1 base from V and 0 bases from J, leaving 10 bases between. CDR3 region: CASSLSASTSYNEQFF. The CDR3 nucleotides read TGTGCCAGCAGCTTAAGCGCGTCAACCTCCTACAATGAGCAGTTCTTC.

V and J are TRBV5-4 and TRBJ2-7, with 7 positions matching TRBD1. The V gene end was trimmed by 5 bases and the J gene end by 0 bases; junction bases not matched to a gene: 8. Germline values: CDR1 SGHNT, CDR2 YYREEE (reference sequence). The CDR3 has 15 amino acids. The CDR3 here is CASRAGTDSSYEQYF. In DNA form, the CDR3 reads TGTGCCAGCAGGGCCGGGACAGACAGCTCCTACGAGCAGTACTTC.

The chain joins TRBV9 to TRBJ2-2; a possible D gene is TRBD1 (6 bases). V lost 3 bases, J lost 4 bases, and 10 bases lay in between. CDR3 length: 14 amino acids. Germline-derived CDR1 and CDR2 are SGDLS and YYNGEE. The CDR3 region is CASSAQGSTGELFF. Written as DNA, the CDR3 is TGTGCCAGCAGCGCACAGGGAAGCACCGGGGAGCTGTTTTTT.

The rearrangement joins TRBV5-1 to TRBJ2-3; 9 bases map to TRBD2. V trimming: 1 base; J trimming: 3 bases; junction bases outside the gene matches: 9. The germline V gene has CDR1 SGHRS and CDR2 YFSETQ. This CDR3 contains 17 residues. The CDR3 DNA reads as TGCGCCAGCAGCTTGCGAGCGGGAGGAGTGGGGACAGATACGCAGTATTTT. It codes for CASSLRAGGVGTDTQYF.